The text below deals with one T cell receptor (beta chain). Its specificity is unknown. The sample comes from a study of cytomegalovirus exposure and HLA in healthy donors. Study-level points and caveats: In vitro assays verified that a few CMV-associated chains recognized CMV antigens specifically.

Germline values: CDR1 SGHTA, CDR2 FQGNSA. With 5 bases clipped from V and 0 bases from J, the junction kept 3 bases outside the gene matches. This CDR3 has 15 amino acids. 13 Jbeta primers and 60 Vbeta primers were used for the PCR. The table came from immunoSEQ multiplex PCR; TCRdb's copy has only in-frame clones and leaves some out. This sample contains 200,000 to 250,000 clones. Sequenced sample: PBMCs. The chain employs TRBV7-2 and TRBJ2-1, with 8 bases lining up with TRBD2. The sequence was collected from a woman between 25 and 40 years old in good health and CMV-seropositive. The CDR3 here is CASSEGLVSYNEQFF. CDR3 nucleotides: TGTGCCAGCAGCGAGGGACTAGTCTCCTACAATGAGCAGTTCTTC.